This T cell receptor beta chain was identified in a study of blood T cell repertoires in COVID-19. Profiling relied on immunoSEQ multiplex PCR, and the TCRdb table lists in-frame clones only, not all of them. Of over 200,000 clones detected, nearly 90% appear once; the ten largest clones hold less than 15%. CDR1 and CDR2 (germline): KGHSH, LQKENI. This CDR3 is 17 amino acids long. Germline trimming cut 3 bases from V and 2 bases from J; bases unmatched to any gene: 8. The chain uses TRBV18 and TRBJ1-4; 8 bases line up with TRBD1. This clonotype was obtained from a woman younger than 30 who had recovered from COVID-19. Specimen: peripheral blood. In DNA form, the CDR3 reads TGTGCCAGCTCACCTCTAAACAGGGGGGTGACTAATGAAAAACTGTTTTTT. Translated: CASSPLNRGVTNEKLFF.